Listed below are T cell receptor beta chains from one sample, sequenced in a study of blood T cell repertoires in COVID-19. Libraries were prepared by immunoSEQ multiplex PCR; TCRdb keeps only in-frame clonotypes and omits some of them. The data contain hundreds of thousands of clones, about nine tenths of them singletons. The material sequenced was peripheral blood. The receptor set was obtained from a man in his fifties or sixties with acute or convalescent COVID-19. Both conserved end residues are part of each CDR3. The D gene is left open where the match is weak. Size is omitted from some rows. Given values are once, few, many or a class for expanded clones.

j_gene	abundance	len	v_gene	d_gene	CDR3aa	CDR3nt
TRBJ2-7	-	14	TRBV19	TRBD1	CASSTRQGAREQYF	TGTGCCAGTAGTACACGACAGGGGGCGCGGGAGCAGTACTTC
TRBJ2-2	-	18	TRBV5-4	TRBD2	CASSLGGSGASYTGELFF	TGTGCCAGCAGCTTGGGGGGTAGCGGGGCATCCTACACCGGGGAGCTGTTTTTT
TRBJ2-2	-	16	TRBV2	-	CASSIEGGVYTGELFF	TGTGCCAGCAGTATAGAGGGCGGCGTTTACACCGGGGAGCTGTTTTTT
TRBJ2-1	-	17	TRBV27	TRBD2	CASSLGTSGGFHNEQFF	TGTGCCAGCAGTCTCGGGACTAGCGGGGGTTTCCACAATGAGCAGTTCTTC
TRBJ2-5	-	15	TRBV5-1	TRBD2	CASSLGSSGSETQYF	TGCGCCAGCAGCTTGGGAAGCAGCGGGAGCGAGACCCAGTACTTC
TRBJ2-1	-	16	TRBV19	TRBD2	CASTKYGGGRINEQFF	TGTGCCAGTACCAAGTACGGGGGGGGCCGTATAAATGAGCAGTTCTTC
TRBJ2-5	-	15	TRBV7-9	TRBD1	CASSAFIGQGETQYF	TGTGCCAGCAGCGCATTCATCGGACAGGGAGAGACCCAGTACTTC
TRBJ2-6	-	18	TRBV5-4	-	CASSQARGTGAGANVLTF	TGTGCCAGCAGCCAGGCCCGGGGGACGGGTGCTGGGGCCAACGTCCTGACTTTC
TRBJ2-7	-	16	TRBV6-5	TRBD2	CASSYLAPRGSYEQYF	TGTGCCAGCAGTTACCTGGCCCCGCGGGGGTCCTACGAGCAGTACTTC
TRBJ2-3	few	15	TRBV6-4	TRBD1	CASSGDRDGGDTQYF	TGTGCCAGCAGTGGCGACAGGGATGGTGGAGATACGCAGTATTTT
TRBJ1-6	-	14	TRBV27	-	CASREYSYNSPLHF	TGTGCCAGCAGGGAGTACTCCTATAATTCACCCCTCCACTTT
TRBJ2-3	-	14	TRBV7-6	-	CASSLAGEADTQYF	TGTGCCAGCAGCTTAGCAGGGGAGGCAGATACGCAGTATTTT
TRBJ1-4	-	11	TRBV18	-	CASSRGGGLFF	TGTGCCAGCTCACGGGGCGGAGGGCTGTTTTTT
TRBJ1-1	-	17	TRBV6-1	TRBD1	CASSEVIGDRQNTEAFF	TGTGCCAGCAGTGAAGTTATAGGGGACAGGCAAAACACTGAAGCTTTCTTT
TRBJ1-2	-	14	TRBV7-2	-	CASSLGTSRFGYTF	TGTGCCAGCAGCTTAGGGACATCCCGTTTCGGCTACACCTTC
TRBJ1-1	-	13	TRBV5-1	-	CASSGQSNTEAFF	TGCGCCAGCAGCGGACAGTCGAACACTGAAGCTTTCTTT
TRBJ2-1	-	15	TRBV6-4	TRBD2	CASSAGTSRYNEQFF	TGTGCCAGCAGTGCCGGGACTAGCCGGTACAATGAGCAGTTCTTC